This TCR beta chain appears in the sequencing data of a study of a mutant IDH1 vaccine in newly diagnosed glioma. Study in general: The earlier regimen, radiotherapy, temozolomide, or both, was most often both.

Germline CDR1 is SGHRS and CDR2 is YFSETQ. The CDR3 runs to 15 residues. Trimming stripped 0 bases from V and 0 bases from J, with 7 bases between. Stated time point: baseline, week 1 (first vaccination visit). Treatment defined: pre-vaccination baseline after standard-of-care therapy. Generated by immunoSEQ multiplex PCR, the TCRdb table keeps only in-frame clones and is missing some. The sample includes over 55,000 clones, 83% of them seen just once. The source material was peripheral blood mononuclear cells (PBMCs), sampled from a glioma patient treated with radiotherapy, temozolomide or both. The chain carries TRBV5-1 and TRBJ1-3; D remains unclear. The sequence derives from a woman aged 18-29 years with glioma. Some clones in this sample may be carry-over from other donors' samples. Written as DNA, the CDR3 is TGCGCCAGCAGCTTGGTATTCGGCTCTGGAAACACCATATATTTT. This sequence encodes CASSLVFGSGNTIYF.